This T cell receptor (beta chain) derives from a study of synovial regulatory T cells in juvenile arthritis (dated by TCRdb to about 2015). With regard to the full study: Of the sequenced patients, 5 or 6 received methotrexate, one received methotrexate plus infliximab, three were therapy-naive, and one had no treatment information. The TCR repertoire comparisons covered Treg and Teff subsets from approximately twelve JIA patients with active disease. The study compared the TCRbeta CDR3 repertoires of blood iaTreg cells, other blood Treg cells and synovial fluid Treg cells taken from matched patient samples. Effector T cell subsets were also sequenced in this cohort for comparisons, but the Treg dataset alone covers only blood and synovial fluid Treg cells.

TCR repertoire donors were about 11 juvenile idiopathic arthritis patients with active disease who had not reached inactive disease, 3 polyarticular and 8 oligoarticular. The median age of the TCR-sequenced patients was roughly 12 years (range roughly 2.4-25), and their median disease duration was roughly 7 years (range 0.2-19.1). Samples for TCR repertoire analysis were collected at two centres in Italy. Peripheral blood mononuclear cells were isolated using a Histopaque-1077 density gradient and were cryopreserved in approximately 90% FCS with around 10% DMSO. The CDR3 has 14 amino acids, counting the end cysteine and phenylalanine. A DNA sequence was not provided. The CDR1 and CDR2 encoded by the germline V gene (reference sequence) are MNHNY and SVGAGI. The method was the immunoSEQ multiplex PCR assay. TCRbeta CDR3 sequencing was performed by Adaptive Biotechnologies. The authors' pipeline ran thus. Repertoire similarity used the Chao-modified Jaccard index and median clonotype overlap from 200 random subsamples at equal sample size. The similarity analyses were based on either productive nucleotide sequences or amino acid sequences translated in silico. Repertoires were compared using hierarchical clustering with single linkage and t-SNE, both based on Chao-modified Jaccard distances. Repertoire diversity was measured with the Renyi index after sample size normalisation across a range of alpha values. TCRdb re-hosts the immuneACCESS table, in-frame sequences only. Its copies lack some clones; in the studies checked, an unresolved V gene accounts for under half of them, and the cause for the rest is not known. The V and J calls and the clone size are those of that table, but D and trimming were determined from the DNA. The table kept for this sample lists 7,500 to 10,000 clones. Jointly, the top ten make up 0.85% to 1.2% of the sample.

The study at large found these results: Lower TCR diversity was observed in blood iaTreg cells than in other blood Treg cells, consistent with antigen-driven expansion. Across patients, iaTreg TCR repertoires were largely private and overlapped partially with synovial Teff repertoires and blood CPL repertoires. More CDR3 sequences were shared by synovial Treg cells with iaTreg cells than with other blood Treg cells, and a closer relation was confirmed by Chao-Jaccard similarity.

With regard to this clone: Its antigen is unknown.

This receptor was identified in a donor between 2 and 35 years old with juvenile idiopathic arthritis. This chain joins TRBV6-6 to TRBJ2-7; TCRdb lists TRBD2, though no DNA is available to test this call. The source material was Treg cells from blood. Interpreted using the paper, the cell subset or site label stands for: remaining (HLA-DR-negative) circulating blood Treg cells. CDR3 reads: CASTPRTFSYEQYF.